This T cell receptor (beta chain) comes out of a study of T cell repertoires in cytomegalovirus infection. Study results and caveats: Ex vivo responses were dominated by HLA-C-restricted CMV-specific TCR beta clonotypes.

V was clipped by 0 bases and J by 0 bases, with 6 bases between them. Germline loops: CDR1 MNHEY, CDR2 SMNVEV (reference sequence). The CDR3 sequence is 15 residues long. TCRdb reprocessed the reads with MiXCR, giving one entry per CDR3 protein. The table has around 900,000 distinct CDR3 sequences, around a third seen once. Comment on this clonotype: No antigen is known for it.

The TCR was taken from a human donor in good health (CMV status not recorded). Some clones in this sample may be carry-over from other donors' samples. The chain has TRBV27 and TRBJ2-4; D remains unclear. Sample: cultured CD8+ T cells from PBMCs, taken from culture after CMV antigen stimulation. The chain's CDR3 is CASSLSELAKNIQYF. CDR3 in DNA: TGTGCCAGCAGTTTATCGGAATTAGCCAAAAACATTCAGTACTTC.